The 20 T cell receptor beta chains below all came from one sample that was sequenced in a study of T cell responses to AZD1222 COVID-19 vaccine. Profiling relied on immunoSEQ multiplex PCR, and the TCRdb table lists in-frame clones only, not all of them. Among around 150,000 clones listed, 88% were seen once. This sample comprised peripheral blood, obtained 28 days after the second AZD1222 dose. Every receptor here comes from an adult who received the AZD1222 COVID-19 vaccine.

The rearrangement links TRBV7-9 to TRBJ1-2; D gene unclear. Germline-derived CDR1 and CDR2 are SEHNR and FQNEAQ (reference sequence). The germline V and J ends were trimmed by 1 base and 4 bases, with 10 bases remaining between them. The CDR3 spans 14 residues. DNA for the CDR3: TGTGCCAGCAGCTTAGAGGGCAGAGTCTATGGCTACACCTTC. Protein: CASSLEGRVYGYTF.

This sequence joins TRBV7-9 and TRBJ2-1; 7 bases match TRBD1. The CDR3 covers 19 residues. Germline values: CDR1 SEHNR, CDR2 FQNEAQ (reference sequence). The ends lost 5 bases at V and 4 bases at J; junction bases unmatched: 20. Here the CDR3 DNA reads TGTGCCAGCAGCCAGGACAGGTCAACATCGCTGTCCCCTTACAATGAGCAGTTCTTC. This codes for CASSQDRSTSLSPYNEQFF.

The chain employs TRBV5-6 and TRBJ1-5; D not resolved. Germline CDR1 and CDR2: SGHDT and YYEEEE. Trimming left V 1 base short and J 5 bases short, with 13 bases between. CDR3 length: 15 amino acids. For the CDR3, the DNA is TGTGCCAGCAGCTTGCGGGGTTATGGATATCAGCCCCAGCATTTT. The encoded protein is CASSLRGYGYQPQHF.

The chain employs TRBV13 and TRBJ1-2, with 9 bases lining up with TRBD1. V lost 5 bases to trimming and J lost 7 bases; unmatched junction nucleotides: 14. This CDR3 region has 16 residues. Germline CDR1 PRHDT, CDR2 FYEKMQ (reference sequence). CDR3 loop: CASSIRVDRGSFGYTF. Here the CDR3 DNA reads TGTGCCAGCAGCATTAGGGTGGACAGGGGCAGTTTTGGCTACACCTTC.

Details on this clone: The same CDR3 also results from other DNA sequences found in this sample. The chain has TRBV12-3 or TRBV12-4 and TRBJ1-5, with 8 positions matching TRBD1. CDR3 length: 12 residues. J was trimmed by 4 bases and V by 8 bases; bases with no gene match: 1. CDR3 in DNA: TGTGCCAGCCGACAGGGGAATCAGCCCCAGCATTTT. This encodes CASRQGNQPQHF.

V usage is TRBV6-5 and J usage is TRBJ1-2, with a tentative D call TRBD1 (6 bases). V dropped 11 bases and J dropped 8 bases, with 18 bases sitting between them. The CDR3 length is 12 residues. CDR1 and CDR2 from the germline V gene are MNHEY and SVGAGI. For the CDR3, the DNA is TGTGCCGGGGCACAGGGACCAGTGGGCTACACCTTC. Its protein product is CAGAQGPVGYTF.

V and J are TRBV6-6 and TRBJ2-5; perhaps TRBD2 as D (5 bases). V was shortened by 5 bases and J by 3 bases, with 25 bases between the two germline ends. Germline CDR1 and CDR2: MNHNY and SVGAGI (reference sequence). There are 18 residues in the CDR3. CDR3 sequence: CASSPSPPRILTKETQYF. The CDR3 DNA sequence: TGTGCCAGCAGTCCTAGCCCCCCAAGGATTCTAACCAAAGAGACCCAGTACTTC.

The CDR3 protein is CASSEASPYEQYF. In DNA, the CDR3 is TGTGCCAGCAGTGAAGCCTCCCCGTACGAGCAGTACTTC. The V and J genes are TRBV6-1 and TRBJ2-7; no definite D call. Germline V lookup: CDR1 MNHNS, CDR2 SASEGT. Trimming pared 0 bases from V and 4 bases from J, leaving 7 bases between. The CDR3 runs to 13 residues.

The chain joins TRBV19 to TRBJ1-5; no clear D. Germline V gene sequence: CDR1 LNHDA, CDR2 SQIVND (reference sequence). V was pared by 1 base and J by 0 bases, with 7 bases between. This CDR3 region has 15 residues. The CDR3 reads CASSIVRNSNQPQHF. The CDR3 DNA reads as TGTGCCAGTAGTATAGTCCGTAATAGCAATCAGCCCCAGCATTTT.

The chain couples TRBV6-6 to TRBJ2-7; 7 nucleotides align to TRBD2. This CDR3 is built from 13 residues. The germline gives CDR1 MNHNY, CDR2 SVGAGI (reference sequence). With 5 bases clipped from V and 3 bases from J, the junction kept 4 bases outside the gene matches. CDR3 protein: CASSRGRIYEQYF. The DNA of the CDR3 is TGTGCCAGCAGTCGCGGGAGAATCTACGAGCAGTACTTC.

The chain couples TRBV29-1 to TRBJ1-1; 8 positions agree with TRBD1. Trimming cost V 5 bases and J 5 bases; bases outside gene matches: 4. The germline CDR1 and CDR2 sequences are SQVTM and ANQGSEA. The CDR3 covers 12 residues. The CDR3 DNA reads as TGCAGCGTTAGGACAGGGTGGACTGAAGCTTTCTTT. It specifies CSVRTGWTEAFF. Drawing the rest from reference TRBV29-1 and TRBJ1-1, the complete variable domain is SAVISQKPSRDICQRGTSLTIQCQVDSQVTMMFWYRQQPGQSLTLIATANQGSEATYESGFVIDKFPISRPNLTFSTLTVSNMSPEDSSIYLCSVRTGWTEAFFGQGTRLTVV.

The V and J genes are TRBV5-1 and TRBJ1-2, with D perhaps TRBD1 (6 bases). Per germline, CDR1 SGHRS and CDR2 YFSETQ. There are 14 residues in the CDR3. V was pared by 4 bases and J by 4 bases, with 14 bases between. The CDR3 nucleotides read TGCGCCAGCAGCACCGAGGACAGCGGCTATGGCTACACCTTC. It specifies CASSTEDSGYGYTF.

The CDR3 coding sequence is TGCAGTGCTAGTGACCGGGGGGGCAGATACGAGCAGTACTTC. Amino acids: CSASDRGGRYEQYF. The chain is built from TRBV20-1 and TRBJ2-7; the match to TRBD2 covers 8 bases. CDR3 length equals 14 residues. Unmatched junction bases numbered 8, after V lost 3 bases and J lost 4 bases. Germline V gives CDR1 DFQATT, CDR2 SNEGSKA (reference sequence).

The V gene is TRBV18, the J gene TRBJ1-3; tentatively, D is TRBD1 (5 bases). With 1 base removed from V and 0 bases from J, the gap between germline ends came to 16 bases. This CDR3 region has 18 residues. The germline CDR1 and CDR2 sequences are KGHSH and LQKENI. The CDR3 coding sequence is TGTGCCAGCTCACCACTCGAGGGGACCCTTTACTCTGGAAACACCATATATTTT. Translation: CASSPLEGTLYSGNTIYF.

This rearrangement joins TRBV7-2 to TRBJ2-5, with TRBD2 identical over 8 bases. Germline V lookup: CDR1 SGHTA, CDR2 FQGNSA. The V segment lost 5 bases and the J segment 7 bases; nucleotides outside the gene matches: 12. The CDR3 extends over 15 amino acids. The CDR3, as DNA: TGTGCCAGCAGCGTTAGTTTAGCGGCGGGGGGGACCCAGTACTTC. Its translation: CASSVSLAAGGTQYF. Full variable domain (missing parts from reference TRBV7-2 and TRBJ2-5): GAGVSQSPSNKVTEKGKDVELRCDPISGHTALYWYRQSLGQGLEFLIYFQGNSAPDKSGLPSDRFSAERTGGSVSTLTIQRTQQEDSAVYLCASSVSLAAGGTQYFGPGTRLLVL.

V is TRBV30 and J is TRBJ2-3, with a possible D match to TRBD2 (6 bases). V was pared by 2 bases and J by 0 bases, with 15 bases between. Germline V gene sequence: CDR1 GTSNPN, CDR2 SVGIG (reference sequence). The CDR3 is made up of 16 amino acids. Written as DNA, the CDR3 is TGTGCCTGGAGTTTGGAGGGTGAATCTAGCACAGATACGCAGTATTTT. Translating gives CAWSLEGESSTDTQYF.

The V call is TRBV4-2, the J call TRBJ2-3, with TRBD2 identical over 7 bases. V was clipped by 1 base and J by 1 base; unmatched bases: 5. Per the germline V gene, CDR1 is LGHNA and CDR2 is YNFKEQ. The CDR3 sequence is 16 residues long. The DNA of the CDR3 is TGTGCCAGCAGCCAAGCGGGAGGCAGACGCACAGATACGCAGTATTTT. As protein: CASSQAGGRRTDTQYF.

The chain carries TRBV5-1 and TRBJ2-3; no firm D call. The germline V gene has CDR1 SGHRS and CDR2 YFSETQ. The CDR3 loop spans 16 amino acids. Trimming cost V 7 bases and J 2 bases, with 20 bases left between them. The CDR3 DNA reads TGCGCCAGCTATGCTCGTGGGCACCCCTTCACAGATACGCAGTATTTT. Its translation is CASYARGHPFTDTQYF.

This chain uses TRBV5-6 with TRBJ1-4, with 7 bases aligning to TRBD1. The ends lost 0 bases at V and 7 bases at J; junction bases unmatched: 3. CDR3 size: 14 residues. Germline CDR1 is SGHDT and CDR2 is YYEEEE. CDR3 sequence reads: CASSLGTGVEKLFF. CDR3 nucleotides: TGTGCCAGCAGCTTGGGTACAGGGGTTGAAAAACTGTTTTTT. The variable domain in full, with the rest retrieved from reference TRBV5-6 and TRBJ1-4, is DAGVTQSPTHLIKTRGQQVTLRCSPKSGHDTVSWYQQALGQGPQFIFQYYEEEERQRGNFPDRFSGHQFPNYSSELNVNALLLGDSALYLCASSLGTGVEKLFFGSGTQLSVL.

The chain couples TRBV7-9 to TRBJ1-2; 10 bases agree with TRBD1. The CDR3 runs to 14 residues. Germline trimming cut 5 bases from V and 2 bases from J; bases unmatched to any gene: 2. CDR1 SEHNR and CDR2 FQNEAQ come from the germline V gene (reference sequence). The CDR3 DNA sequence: TGTGCCAGCAGCCGGACAGGGGGAAACTATGGCTACACCTTC. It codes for CASSRTGGNYGYTF.